Shown below are 31 T cell receptor beta chains from a single sample sequenced in a study of OX40 agonist ivuxolimab in advanced cancers. Profiled with immunoSEQ multiplex PCR; TCRdb holds only in-frame clones, not every one. The table records tens of thousands of clones, about four fifths of them present only once. The sample was CD4+ or CD8+ T cells sorted from blood, taken in a trial of the OX40 agonist ivuxolimab. All receptors come from an adult with an advanced solid tumor such as melanoma, head and neck, liver or kidney cancer.

The rearrangement joins TRBV4-1 to TRBJ2-4, with D perhaps matching TRBD1 or TRBD2 (5 bases each). V was cut by 4 bases and J by 16 bases, with 20 bases left in between. Germline V gene lookup returns CDR1 MGHRA and CDR2 YSYEKL. CDR3 length: 13 residues. CDR3 nucleotides: TGCGCCAGCAGCCCGCCGGGACCCTGGGCAATATACTTC. Protein product: CASSPPGPWAIYF.

The chain recombines TRBV19 with TRBJ2-6; D gene unclear. V was clipped by 4 bases and J by 2 bases, with 9 bases between them. The CDR3 is 15 amino acids. Germline lookup yields CDR1 LNHDA and CDR2 SQIVND (reference sequence). This chain's CDR3 is CASSNYDAGANVLTF. As DNA, the CDR3 is TGTGCCAGTAGTAACTACGATGCTGGGGCCAACGTCCTGACTTTC.

The gene calls are TRBV6-5 and TRBJ2-7, with unresolved D. CDR1 MNHEY and CDR2 SVGAGI come from the germline V gene. The V and J ends lost 8 bases and 5 bases respectively, with 7 bases between them. The CDR3 has 10 residues. In DNA form, the CDR3 reads TGTGCCAGCGGAAAGAACGAGCAGTACTTC. Residues: CASGKNEQYF.

The chain joins TRBV6-6 to TRBJ2-5; D unresolved. Germline CDR1 MNHNY, CDR2 SVGAGI (reference sequence). The CDR3 is 13 residues long. V was cut by 5 bases and J by 2 bases, with 9 bases left in between. CDR3 nucleotide sequence: TGTGCCAGCAGTCCCGCCGGACAAGAGACCCAGTACTTC. Residues: CASSPAGQETQYF.

Of note for this clone: Its ends do not fully match the called genes, so a read error is possible. CDR3 region: CASTLAGEQFF. As DNA, the CDR3 is TGTGCCAGCACCTTAGCAGGTGAGCAGTTCTTC. V and J are TRBV7-8 and TRBJ2-1; D gene uncertain. The CDR3 has 11 amino acids. Germline lookup yields CDR1 SGHVS and CDR2 FQNEAQ.

This clone has a single count. This rearrangement joins TRBV13 to TRBJ2-1, with TRBD2 matching over 12 bases. Germline V lookup: CDR1 PRHDT, CDR2 FYEKMQ (reference sequence). J gave up 3 bases and V 3 bases, and 0 bases lay outside the gene matches. The CDR3 covers 15 residues. CDR3 DNA sequence: TGTGCCAGCAGCTTGACTAGCGGGGGCTACAATGAGCAGTTCTTC. Amino acid sequence: CASSLTSGGYNEQFF.

The chain recombines TRBV29-1 with TRBJ2-7, with 7 bases aligning to TRBD1. Trimming removed 2 bases from V and 0 bases from J; junction bases left unmatched: 7. CDR3 length equals 15 residues. Germline values: CDR1 SQVTM, CDR2 ANQGSEA. The CDR3 spells CSVEHPTGVSYEQYF. The CDR3 DNA is TGCAGCGTTGAACACCCCACAGGGGTCTCCTACGAGCAGTACTTC.

The genes are TRBV15 and TRBJ2-7, with D possibly being TRBD1 or TRBD2 (7 bases each). CDR1 is LNHNV and CDR2 is YYDKDF in the germline V gene (reference sequence). The CDR3 totals 16 residues. Deletions cut 3 bases from V and 0 bases from J, with 15 bases between. The DNA for the CDR3 is TGTGCCACCAGCAGGGGAGGGACAGTTAGCTCCTACGAGCAGTACTTC. It translates to CATSRGGTVSSYEQYF. Based on the CDR3 plus reference TRBV15 and TRBJ2-7, the full variable domain is DAMVIQNPRYQVTQFGKPVTLSCSQTLNHNVMYWYQQKSSQAPKLLFHYYDKDFNNEADTPDNFQSRRPNTSFCFLDIRSPGLGDTAMYLCATSRGGTVSSYEQYFGPGTRLTVT.

This chain uses TRBV6-4 with TRBJ2-3; TRBD1 is a possible D gene (6 bases). V lost 3 bases and J lost 0, with 10 bases in between. The CDR3 length is 15 residues. CDR1 is MRHNA and CDR2 is SNTAGT in the germline V gene. In nucleotides, the CDR3 is TGTGCCAGCAGTGAAGGACAGTCTAGCACAGATACGCAGTATTTT. It translates to CASSEGQSSTDTQYF.

This clone was counted only a few times. The chain joins TRBV6-1 to TRBJ2-3; either TRBD1 or TRBD2 may fit D (5 bases each). CDR1 MNHNS and CDR2 SASEGT come from the germline V gene. Trimming removed 5 bases at V and 8 bases at J, with 11 bases between. The CDR3 is made up of 12 amino acids. CDR3 DNA: TGTGCCAGCAGTTGGGACGGTCTTACGCAGTATTTT. This sequence encodes CASSWDGLTQYF.

V is TRBV7-9 and J is TRBJ2-2; the match to TRBD1 covers 7 bases. V lost 5 bases, J lost 1 base, and 4 bases stayed unmatched. The CDR3 has 15 amino acids. CDR1 SEHNR and CDR2 FQNEAQ come from the germline V gene (reference sequence). In DNA form, the CDR3 reads TGTGCCAGCAGCCCCCGGGACAGGAACACCGGGGAGCTGTTTTTT. Its protein product is CASSPRDRNTGELFF. Full variable domain (remainder filled in from reference TRBV7-9 and TRBJ2-2): DTGVSQNPRHKITKRGQNVTFRCDPISEHNRLYWYRQTLGQGPEFLTYFQNEAQLEKSRLLSDRFSAERPKGSFSTLEIQRTEQGDSAMYLCASSPRDRNTGELFFGEGSRLTVL.

The chain couples TRBV5-1 to TRBJ2-5; D is unresolved. Trimming stripped 1 base from V and 3 bases from J, with 7 bases between. CDR3 length equals 13 residues. Germline loops: CDR1 SGHRS, CDR2 YFSETQ. The CDR3 coding sequence is TGCGCCAGCAGCTTGTGGATTAAAGAGACCCAGTACTTC. Translating it yields CASSLWIKETQYF.

This clone was counted once. The rearrangement uses TRBV19 and TRBJ1-1; TRBD1 aligns across 7 bases. The CDR3 has 13 amino acids. With 8 bases clipped from V and 3 bases from J, the junction kept 6 bases outside the gene matches. CDR1 and CDR2 (germline): LNHDA, SQIVND (reference sequence). CDR3 protein: CASFRTGDTEAFF. Written as DNA, the CDR3 is TGTGCCAGTTTTCGTACAGGGGACACTGAAGCTTTCTTT.

V and J are TRBV6-6 and TRBJ2-1; 8 nucleotides line up with TRBD2. The CDR3 runs 15 residues. The trim removed 6 bases at V and 7 bases at J, leaving 11 bases unmatched. CDR1 MNHNY and CDR2 SVGAGI come from the germline V gene (reference sequence). In DNA form, the CDR3 reads TGTGCCAGCAGGCAGGGACTAGACAAAACAAATGAGCAGTTCTTC. It is translated as CASRQGLDKTNEQFF.

The chain has TRBV11-2 and TRBJ1-5, with 8 positions matching TRBD1. V was clipped by 2 bases and J by 4 bases; unmatched bases: 4. This CDR3 comprises 15 residues. Germline CDR1 reads SGHAT; CDR2 reads FQNNGV. CDR3 sequence reads: CASSLQGAQNQPQHF. The CDR3, as DNA: TGTGCCAGCAGCTTACAGGGGGCGCAGAATCAGCCCCAGCATTTT.

This chain joins TRBV4-1 and TRBJ2-2, with 7 bases lining up with TRBD1. Germline V gives CDR1 MGHRA, CDR2 YSYEKL. The CDR3 is 13 residues long. Germline trimming cut 8 bases from V and 1 base from J; bases unmatched to any gene: 1. CDR3 in DNA: TGCGCCAGCCGACAGGGGAACACCGGGGAGCTGTTTTTT. Protein sequence: CASRQGNTGELFF.

The chain carries TRBV30 and TRBJ1-1; D is possibly TRBD1 (6 bases). CDR1 is GTSNPN and CDR2 is SVGIG in the germline V gene (reference sequence). V lost 5 bases to trimming and J lost 1 base, with 23 bases between them. This CDR3 spans 17 amino acids. Here the CDR3 DNA reads TGTGCCTGGGGACCTAACAGGGACCAAAAATGGAACACTGAAGCTTTCTTT. Encoded protein: CAWGPNRDQKWNTEAFF.

The chain links TRBV5-1 to TRBJ1-1; D remains ambiguous. This CDR3 is built from 16 residues. Trimming stripped 2 bases from V and 1 base from J, with 15 bases between. Germline V gene lookup returns CDR1 SGHRS and CDR2 YFSETQ. Here the CDR3 reads CASSLEGKMRNTEAFF. As DNA, the CDR3 is TGCGCCAGCAGCTTAGAGGGAAAGATGCGGAACACTGAAGCTTTCTTT.

J is TRBJ2-7 and V is TRBV29-1; TRBD1 is a possible D gene (6 bases). V shed 3 bases and J shed 9 bases, with 12 bases lying between them. This CDR3 is 11 amino acids long. CDR1 SQVTM and CDR2 ANQGSEA come from the germline V gene. The CDR3 nucleotides are TGCAGCGTTGAGCAACAGGGTTTGCAGTACTTC. This sequence encodes CSVEQQGLQYF.

The rearrangement joins TRBV30 to TRBJ1-2; weak D call: TRBD1 (5 bases). CDR1 is GTSNPN, CDR2 SVGIG, per germline (reference sequence). The CDR3 length is 14 residues. Trimming cost V 5 bases and J 2 bases, with 15 bases left between them. CDR3: CAWGQGAENYGYTF. The DNA of the CDR3 is TGTGCCTGGGGGCAGGGAGCCGAAAACTATGGCTACACCTTC. The complete variable domain, with remaining parts taken from reference TRBV30 and TRBJ1-2, reads SQTIHQWPATLVQPVGSPLSLECTVEGTSNPNLYWYRQAAGRGLQLLFYSVGIGQISSEVPQNLSASRPQDRQFILSSKKLLLSDSGFYLCAWGQGAENYGYTFGSGTRLTVV.

The chain uses TRBV18 and TRBJ1-6; possibly TRBD1 for D (5 bases). The CDR3 has 16 amino acids. V was shortened by 7 bases and J by 7 bases, with 20 bases between the two germline ends. Germline-derived CDR1 and CDR2 are KGHSH and LQKENI. In DNA, the CDR3 is TGTGCCAGCTTCCAATCAAGGGGCGCGGTCAATTCACCCCTCCACTTT. Its protein is CASFQSRGAVNSPLHF.

The rearrangement links TRBV6-6 to TRBJ2-1; D gene uncertain. The CDR3 has 13 residues. V lost 7 bases and J lost 7, with 14 bases in between. The germline CDR1 and CDR2 sequences are MNHNY and SVGAGI (reference sequence). The CDR3 protein is CASMGPAGNEQFF. The CDR3 coding sequence is TGTGCCAGCATGGGTCCGGCTGGGAATGAGCAGTTCTTC.

The rearrangement uses TRBV10-3 and TRBJ1-1; D is uncertain. The CDR3 is 14 residues long. Germline V gene lookup returns CDR1 ENHRY and CDR2 SYGVKD. V lost 2 bases and J 6 bases, leaving 13 bases between the germline ends. CDR3 protein: CAISEATVVSEAFF. The CDR3 coding sequence is TGTGCCATCAGTGAGGCGACGGTGGTTTCTGAAGCTTTCTTT.

The chain employs TRBV11-1 and TRBJ2-2; unclear D gene. Germline V gene lookup returns CDR1 SGHAT and CDR2 FQDESV (reference sequence). Trimming left V 2 bases short and J 6 bases short, with 10 bases between. The CDR3 extends over 14 amino acids. Here the CDR3 reads CASSLRDLPGELFF. The CDR3 DNA is TGTGCCAGCAGCTTACGTGACCTGCCCGGGGAGCTGTTTTTT.

The J gene is TRBJ2-7, the V gene TRBV19, with 7 bases identical to TRBD1. The CDR3 totals 15 residues. Trimming removed 8 bases from V and 3 bases from J; junction bases left unmatched: 13. Germline CDR1 is LNHDA and CDR2 is SQIVND (reference sequence). CDR3: CASALGAGGSYEQYF. In DNA, the CDR3 is TGTGCCAGTGCCCTTGGGGCAGGGGGTAGCTACGAGCAGTACTTC.

The V gene is TRBV30, the J gene TRBJ2-6; 8 bases agree with TRBD1. The CDR3 contains 15 residues. The trim removed 5 bases at V and 1 base at J, leaving 4 bases unmatched. Germline CDR1 GTSNPN, CDR2 SVGIG (reference sequence). The CDR3 coding sequence is TGTGCCTGGGACAGGGGCATGTCTGGGGCCAACGTCCTGACTTTC. Amino acid sequence: CAWDRGMSGANVLTF.

This clone has only one observation. The chain is built from TRBV7-9 and TRBJ2-1; TRBD2 might be the D (5 bases). Germline loops: CDR1 SEHNR, CDR2 FQNEAQ (reference sequence). The V end was cut by 4 bases, the J end by 8 bases, with 9 bases between. The CDR3 length is 12 residues. CDR3 loop: CASSSPGYEQFF. The CDR3 region has the DNA TGTGCCAGCAGCTCACCGGGGTATGAGCAGTTCTTC.

The chain combines TRBV4-2 with TRBJ2-7; 14 bases agree with TRBD2. Per the germline V gene, CDR1 is LGHNA and CDR2 is YNFKEQ. After removal of 3 bases from V and 7 bases from J, the junction contained 8 bases not matched to a gene. There are 16 residues in the CDR3. CDR3 DNA sequence: TGTGCCAGCAGCCATTCTGGGACTAGCGGGAGTGAGGAGCAGTACTTC. Protein: CASSHSGTSGSEEQYF.

The genes are TRBV7-9 and TRBJ2-7; D not resolved. CDR3 size: 12 residues. Germline V CDR1 and CDR2: SEHNR, FQNEAQ (reference sequence). The ends were cut back, 2 bases at V and 4 bases at J, with 6 bases in the middle. In nucleotides, the CDR3 is TGTGCCAGCAGCTTAAAAGGTTACGAGCAGTACTTC. Protein sequence: CASSLKGYEQYF.

The V and J genes are TRBV29-1 and TRBJ2-3; D is unclear. CDR1 and CDR2 (germline): SQVTM, ANQGSEA. This CDR3 is built from 13 residues. The germline V and J ends were trimmed by 7 bases and 2 bases, with 13 bases remaining between them. CDR3: CSAPGSTTDTQYF. CDR3 DNA sequence: TGCAGCGCCCCCGGCTCGACCACAGATACGCAGTATTTT.

The chain joins TRBV30 to TRBJ1-4; D is perhaps TRBD1 (5 bases). V dropped 4 bases and J dropped 4 bases, with 13 bases sitting between them. CDR3 length: 14 amino acids. Looked up from germline, CDR1 is GTSNPN and CDR2 is SVGIG (reference sequence). Here the CDR3 DNA reads TGTGCCTGGACCGAACCGGGGCGTAATGAAAAACTGTTTTTT. Translated, it gives CAWTEPGRNEKLFF.